The rows below give T cell receptor beta chains drawn from one sample of a study of blood T cell repertoires in COVID-19. Generated by immunoSEQ multiplex PCR, the TCRdb table keeps only in-frame clones and is missing some. In the table there are 200,000 to 250,000 clones, approximately 80% of which are singletons. Material: peripheral blood. Every receptor here comes from a woman at least 80 years old with acute or convalescent COVID-19. Each CDR3 is given with its conserved first and last residue. The D gene is left open where the match is weak. Clone size is not always given. Where it is, it says once, few, many or a class for expanded clones.

J | length | size | V | D | CDR3 | DNA
TRBJ2-5 | 13 | . | TRBV6-5 | TRBD1 | CASSRGGVETQYF | TGTGCCAGCAGTCGAGGGGGCGTGGAGACCCAGTACTTC
TRBJ1-3 | 15 | once | TRBV5-4 | . | CASSLGFSSGNTIYF | TGTGCCAGCAGCTTGGGGTTTAGCTCTGGAAACACCATATATTTT
TRBJ1-2 | 14 | . | TRBV7-6 | TRBD1 | CASSLGQGNYGYTF | TGTGCCAGCAGCTTAGGACAGGGGAACTATGGCTACACCTTC
TRBJ1-6 | 12 | . | TRBV30 | . | CAWSVLNSPLHF | TGTGCCTGGAGTGTACTTAATTCACCCCTCCACTTT
TRBJ2-7 | 13 | . | TRBV7-9 | . | CASSLQGSGEQYF | TGTGCCAGCAGCCTCCAGGGGAGCGGCGAGCAGTACTTC
TRBJ1-4 | 16 | few | TRBV27 | . | CASSLYQTGPGEKLFF | TGTGCCAGCAGTTTGTACCAAACAGGGCCCGGGGAAAAACTGTTTTTT
TRBJ1-1 | 16 | . | TRBV6-1 | . | CASSEALEWVGTEAFF | TGTGCCAGCAGTGAAGCTCTAGAGTGGGTCGGAACTGAAGCTTTCTTT
TRBJ2-1 | 10 | . | TRBV5-1 | . | CASSIYEQFF | TGCGCCAGCAGCATATATGAGCAGTTCTTC
TRBJ2-7 | 16 | . | TRBV19 | TRBD1 | CASSATGTGISYEQYF | TGTGCCAGTAGTGCGACCGGGACAGGTATCTCCTACGAGCAGTACTTC
TRBJ2-4 | 12 | . | TRBV19 | TRBD1 | CASSRQGDIQYF | TGTGCCAGTTCGAGACAGGGGGACATTCAGTACTTC
TRBJ1-1 | 16 | . | TRBV18 | TRBD1 | CASSPRVGQVGTEAFF | TGTGCCAGCTCACCTAGGGTAGGACAGGTCGGCACTGAAGCTTTCTTT
TRBJ1-3 | 15 | . | TRBV5-1 | . | CASSSDGGTGNTIYF | TGCGCCAGCAGCTCCGACGGGGGGACTGGAAACACCATATATTTT
TRBJ2-2 | 18 | few | TRBV4-2 | TRBD2 | CASSQGVSGGPNTGELFF | TGTGCCAGCAGCCAAGGGGTTAGCGGGGGGCCCAACACCGGGGAGCTGTTTTTT
TRBJ2-3 | 21 | . | TRBV7-8 | TRBD2 | CASSQIRGQTSGSLSTDTQYF | TGTGCCAGCAGCCAGATCAGGGGGCAAACTAGCGGGAGCCTTAGCACAGATACGCAGTATTTT
TRBJ2-1 | 12 | . | TRBV6-5 | . | CASSLGSHEQFF | TGTGCCAGCAGTCTCGGGAGTCACGAGCAGTTCTTC
TRBJ1-5 | 13 | once | TRBV7-9 | . | CASSSQAAQPQHF | TGTGCCAGCAGCTCCCAAGCGGCCCAGCCCCAGCATTTT
TRBJ2-1 | 15 | . | TRBV5-5 | TRBD1 | CASSLGQGGYNEQFF | TGTGCCAGCAGCCTCGGACAGGGGGGCTACAATGAGCAGTTCTTC
TRBJ2-1 | 14 | . | TRBV10-3 | TRBD2 | CAIRISGGLGEQFF | TGTGCCATCAGGATTAGCGGGGGCCTCGGGGAGCAGTTCTTC
TRBJ2-3 | 13 | . | TRBV27 | . | CASSFASPDTQYF | TGTGCCAGCAGTTTCGCGAGCCCAGATACGCAGTATTTT
TRBJ1-1 | 15 | . | TRBV7-5 | . | CARSFPVAWSAEAFF | TGTGCCAGAAGCTTCCCGGTCGCGTGGAGCGCTGAAGCTTTCTTT
TRBJ2-7 | 16 | . | TRBV18 | TRBD1 | CASSPRTGVTSYEQYF | TGTGCCAGCTCACCAAGGACAGGGGTGACGTCCTACGAGCAGTACTTC
TRBJ1-2 | 14 | . | TRBV7-3 | TRBD1 | CASSPGQGLYGYTF | TGTGCCAGCAGCCCAGGACAGGGGCTTTATGGCTACACCTTC
TRBJ1-5 | 18 | . | TRBV7-8 | TRBD1 | CASSLAGPRQGFNQPQHF | TGTGCCAGCAGCTTAGCGGGGCCTCGACAGGGGTTCAATCAGCCCCAGCATTTT
TRBJ2-1 | 14 | few | TRBV18 | . | CASSPGSGTGEQFF | TGTGCCAGCTCCCCTGGGAGCGGTACAGGGGAGCAGTTCTTC
TRBJ1-1 | 16 | . | TRBV19 | . | CASSPRPGLLNTEAFF | TGTGCCAGTAGTCCCCGACCGGGACTCCTGAACACTGAAGCTTTCTTT
TRBJ2-3 | 13 | . | TRBV11-3 | . | CASSRQGTDTQYF | TGTGCCAGCAGCCGCCAGGGCACAGATACGCAGTATTTT
TRBJ2-1 | 16 | . | TRBV24-1 | TRBD2 | CATSEPGTSSYNEQFF | TGTGCCACCAGTGAGCCCGGGACTAGTTCTTACAATGAGCAGTTCTTC
TRBJ1-6 | 15 | . | TRBV5-1 | . | CASSSAVGRGSPLHF | TGCGCCAGCAGTTCCGCGGTGGGGCGCGGTTCACCCCTCCACTTT
TRBJ1-3 | 13 | once | TRBV29-1 | TRBD1 | CSARDSPGNTIYF | TGCAGCGCCCGGGACAGCCCTGGAAACACCATATATTTT
TRBJ2-1 | 19 | . | TRBV6-4 | . | CASSDSLFLGATSATEQFF | TGTGCCAGCAGTGACTCGTTGTTTTTGGGGGCTACTAGCGCCACGGAGCAGTTCTTC
TRBJ1-2 | 13 | . | TRBV7-9 | . | CASSRGMNYGYTF | TGTGCCAGCAGCCGGGGGATGAACTATGGCTACACCTTC
TRBJ2-3 | 13 | few | TRBV19 | . | CATRDTRTDTQYF | TGTGCCACACGGGACACCCGGACAGATACGCAGTATTTT
TRBJ1-1 | 15 | . | TRBV6-2/TRBV6-3 | TRBD1 | CASSYDRVENTEAFF | TGTGCCAGCAGTTATGACAGGGTGGAGAACACTGAAGCTTTCTTT
TRBJ1-1 | 13 | . | TRBV5-1 | TRBD1 | CASREQGGPEAFF | TGCGCCAGCAGGGAACAGGGGGGTCCTGAAGCTTTCTTT
TRBJ2-7 | 15 | . | TRBV7-2 | TRBD2 | CASSLGLAVSYEQYF | TGTGCCAGCAGCTTAGGACTAGCGGTCTCCTACGAGCAGTACTTC
TRBJ2-1 | 14 | . | TRBV19 | TRBD1 | CASLAGTGDNEQFF | TGTGCCAGCCTCGCCGGGACAGGGGACAATGAGCAGTTCTTC
TRBJ2-2 | 15 | . | TRBV5-1 | . | CASSLDTAKDGELFF | TGCGCCAGCAGCCTTGACACGGCGAAGGACGGGGAGCTGTTTTTT
TRBJ1-5 | 16 | . | TRBV6-2/TRBV6-3 | . | CASSYSNTGAIQPQHF | TGTGCCAGCAGTTACTCGAATACAGGAGCAATCCAGCCCCAGCATTTT
TRBJ1-3 | 16 | . | TRBV19 | . | CASSIDPSYSGNTIYF | TGTGCCAGTAGTATAGATCCCAGTTACTCTGGAAACACCATATATTTT
TRBJ1-6 | 18 | . | TRBV4-3 | . | CASSPHSPGSSYNSPLHF | TGCGCCAGCAGCCCCCATTCCCCCGGGAGCTCCTATAATTCACCCCTCCACTTT
TRBJ1-1 | 13 | once | TRBV27 | . | CATAQGPHTEAFF | TGTGCCACCGCCCAGGGGCCGCACACTGAAGCTTTCTTT
TRBJ2-7 | 13 | . | TRBV29-1 | TRBD1 | CSVVQQGAGEQYF | TGCAGCGTTGTTCAACAGGGGGCAGGCGAGCAGTACTTC
TRBJ2-3 | 12 | . | TRBV28 | TRBD2 | CASSFLSGAQYF | TGTGCCAGCAGTTTCCTTAGCGGGGCCCAGTATTTT
TRBJ1-4 | 15 | . | TRBV2 | . | CASSDIHASGEKLFF | TGTGCCAGCAGTGACATACACGCCTCAGGGGAAAAACTGTTTTTT
TRBJ2-1 | 15 | . | TRBV7-2 | . | CASSLGLTTYNEQFF | TGTGCCAGCAGCTTAGGTCTCACTACTTACAATGAGCAGTTCTTC